Listed below are T cell receptor beta chains from one sample, sequenced in a study of blood T cell repertoires in COVID-19. Assay: immunoSEQ multiplex PCR; the TCRdb copy retains only in-frame clones and omits some. The sample records 160,000 or so clones, roughly 87% being singletons. Sequenced: peripheral blood. The source of these receptors is a woman between 45 and 60 years old with acute or convalescent COVID-19. Both conserved end residues are part of each CDR3. Fields, in order: CDR3 length, J gene, V gene, clone size, D gene, CDR3 DNA, CDR3 protein. D genes are given only for firm matches. Clone size is stated in some rows and not others, as once, few, many or a class when expanded.

14 TRBJ1-4 TRBV18 NA TRBD1 TGTGCCAGCTCACTTCAGGGGGCTAATGAAAAACTGTTTTTT CASSLQGANEKLFF
15 TRBJ2-7 TRBV19 NA TRBD2 TGTGCCAGTAGTATTAGCCTAGCGGGGAATAACGAGCAGTACTTC CASSISLAGNNEQYF
14 TRBJ2-2 TRBV7-3 NA TRBD2 TGTGCCAGCAGCATCGGGACTAGTCCCGGGGAGCTGTTTTTT CASSIGTSPGELFF
16 TRBJ2-1 TRBV5-1 NA TRBD2 TGCGCCAGCAGCTGGACCCCTAGCGGGGCCTACAATGAGCAGTTCTTC CASSWTPSGAYNEQFF
16 TRBJ1-2 TRBV9 NA NA TGTGCCAGCAGCGTAGACCCAGGGAAGGTGAACTATGGCTACACCTTC CASSVDPGKVNYGYTF
14 TRBJ1-3 TRBV30 NA NA TGTGCCTGGGGGGGAGGGTCCCCTGGAAACACCATATATTTT CAWGGGSPGNTIYF
14 TRBJ2-7 TRBV3-1/TRBV3-2 NA TRBD1 TGTGCCAGCACCGCCGGGACAGGGGGCAGCGAGCAGTACTTC CASTAGTGGSEQYF
15 TRBJ2-1 TRBV5-1 NA TRBD2 TGCGCCAGCAGCTTGGGGGGGACTAGTATCGTTGAGCAGTTCTTC CASSLGGTSIVEQFF
12 TRBJ1-1 TRBV12-3/TRBV12-4 NA NA TGTGCCAGCAGAAGGGGGAACACTGAAGCTTTCTTT CASRRGNTEAFF
15 TRBJ2-1 TRBV10-3 NA TRBD2 TGTGCCATCGGTGGCGGGAGGGGCTCCTACAATGAGCAGTTCTTC CAIGGGRGSYNEQFF
15 TRBJ2-5 TRBV5-6 NA TRBD1 TGTGCCAGCAGCCCGGTCGCAGGGGGCGCGGAGACCCAGTACTTC CASSPVAGGAETQYF
15 TRBJ1-1 TRBV6-2/TRBV6-3 once TRBD1 TGTGCCAGCAGTAACCCGACAGGGCCGGGCACTGAAGCTTTCTTT CASSNPTGPGTEAFF
15 TRBJ2-2 TRBV27 NA NA TGTGCCAGCCACCTAGGGACATCTAACACCGGGGAGCTGTTTTTT CASHLGTSNTGELFF
17 TRBJ1-3 TRBV7-2 NA TRBD1 TGTGCCAGCAGCACGACCCAGGGGGCGATTTCTGGAAACACCATATATTTT CASSTTQGAISGNTIYF
13 TRBJ2-7 TRBV30 once NA TGTGCCTGGAGCTTAAAAGCGGTTTACGAGCAGTACTTC CAWSLKAVYEQYF
20 TRBJ2-2 TRBV4-3 few TRBD1 TGCGCCAGCAGCCATACCCCGAGGGGACAGGGTAAGTTGAACACCGGGGAGCTGTTTTTT CASSHTPRGQGKLNTGELFF
18 TRBJ1-5 TRBV20-1 NA TRBD1 TGCAGTGCTAGTACACCGGGACAGGGGGAGATTGGCAATCAGCCCCAGCATTTT CSASTPGQGEIGNQPQHF
16 TRBJ2-2 TRBV6-1 NA TRBD1 TGTGCCAGCAGTGTGGTTGGGACAGGGAGCACCGGGGAGCTGTTTTTT CASSVVGTGSTGELFF
13 TRBJ2-5 TRBV11-2 NA NA TGTGCCAGCAGCTTAAGACGGGATGAGACCCAGTACTTC CASSLRRDETQYF
14 TRBJ1-5 TRBV6-2/TRBV6-3 NA NA TGTGCCAGCAGTTTACAGGGATTAGGTCAGCCCCAGCATTTT CASSLQGLGQPQHF
15 TRBJ2-2 TRBV7-2 NA TRBD2 TGTGCCAGCATTCTAAGCGGGGGAAACACCGGGGAGCTGTTTTTT CASILSGGNTGELFF
15 TRBJ2-7 TRBV18 NA TRBD2 TGTGCCAGCTCCCTGACTAGCGGGGGGGAGTACGAGCAGTACTTC CASSLTSGGEYEQYF
15 TRBJ1-1 TRBV9 few NA TGTGCCAGCAGCGTATTTCCGGGGTTGAACACTGAAGCTTTCTTT CASSVFPGLNTEAFF
15 TRBJ2-7 TRBV19 NA NA TGTGCCAGTAGTATAAGCAGGGGCGCCTCCTACGAGCAGTACTTC CASSISRGASYEQYF